Shown below are 5 T cell receptor beta chains from a single sample sequenced in a study of T-cell memory formation after mild COVID-19. From the 5' RACE reads, TCRdb called clonotypes with MiXCR, one entry per CDR3 protein. The table shows 250,000 to 400,000 distinct CDR3 sequences, with roughly an eighth occurring only once. The material sequenced was PBMCs or a T cell subset sorted from them (not recorded which). Every receptor here comes from a man younger than 35 who had mild COVID-19 (a few samples of this study predate the infection). Cell type and time point are not known.

Only a few counts were recorded for this clonotype. V is TRBV15 and J is TRBJ2-5; 10 bases map to TRBD1. Germline V gives CDR1 LNHNV, CDR2 YYDKDF (reference sequence). After removal of 3 bases from V and 4 bases from J, the junction contained 2 bases not matched to a gene. The CDR3 contains 14 residues. In DNA, the CDR3 is TGTGCCACCAGCAGGACAGGGGGCAGAGAGACCCAGTACTTC. Translating it yields CATSRTGGRETQYF. Complete variable domain (other parts from reference TRBV15 and TRBJ2-5): DAMVIQNPRYQVTQFGKPVTLSCSQTLNHNVMYWYQQKSSQAPKLLFHYYDKDFNNEADTPDNFQSRRPNTSFCFLDIRSPGLGDTAMYLCATSRTGGRETQYFGPGTRLLVL.

This clonotype was detected a few times. The genes are TRBV5-1 and TRBJ2-1; 12 positions agree with TRBD2. Germline V gene lookup returns CDR1 SGHRS and CDR2 YFSETQ. V was clipped by 4 bases and J by 8 bases; unmatched bases: 10. The CDR3 consists of 16 residues. The DNA for the CDR3 is TGCGCCAGCAGCCCAGGACTAGCGGGACGTGGGGATGAGCAGTTCTTC. The encoded protein is CASSPGLAGRGDEQFF.

In its sample, this clonotype was seen many times. This chain joins TRBV7-2 and TRBJ2-1; 8 bases fit TRBD1. V gave up 4 bases and J gave up 9 bases; unmatched junction bases: 2. From germline, CDR1 is SGHTA and CDR2 FQGNSA. The CDR3 consists of 12 residues. CDR3: CASSSQGAEQFF. The DNA of the CDR3 is TGTGCCAGCAGCTCCCAGGGGGCTGAGCAGTTCTTC. The entire variable domain, with the rest obtained from reference TRBV7-2 and TRBJ2-1, is as follows: GAGVSQSPSNKVTEKGKDVELRCDPISGHTALYWYRQSLGQGLEFLIYFQGNSAPDKSGLPSDRFSAERTGGSVSTLTIQRTQQEDSAVYLCASSSQGAEQFFGPGTRLTVL.

The sample holds many counts of this clonotype. The CDR3 region has the DNA TGTGCCAGCAGCCCTGACAGTTCCTACGAGCAGTACGTC. This gives the protein CASSPDSSYEQYV. V and J are TRBV12-3 or TRBV12-4 and TRBJ2-7; perhaps TRBD1 as D (5 bases). Deletions cut 6 bases from V and 1 base from J, with 10 bases between. This CDR3 is built from 13 residues.

CDR3 nucleotide sequence: TGTGCCAGCAGCGTCGGGGCGGGTCCCTACAATGAGCAGTTCTTC. Its protein is CASSVGAGPYNEQFF. V and J are TRBV9 and TRBJ2-1; D is possibly TRBD1 or TRBD2 (5 bases each). The CDR3 totals 15 residues. V was clipped by 2 bases and J by 2 bases, with 11 bases between them. In germline, CDR1 is SGDLS, CDR2 YYNGEE.